This T cell receptor (beta chain) is from a study of T-cell reconstitution after alpha-beta-depleted transplantation in children. It was with unique molecular identifiers that the TCRbeta library was prepared. Using its own MiXCR run on the PCR reads, TCRdb lists one record per CDR3 protein. The sample shows fewer than 700,000 distinct CDR3 sequences, approximately 13% of them seen only once. Of note for this clonotype: Its antigen remains unidentified.

From germline, CDR1 is SGHTA and CDR2 FQGNSA. V was clipped by 0 bases and J by 6 bases, with 14 bases between them. The CDR3 loop spans 15 amino acids. General study points: Surviving recipient T cells and thymic progenitors underlay high day-60 TCRbeta diversity in some patients. By about two months after transplant, alpha-beta T cells reportedly arose from several hundred graft clones that had expanded. T-cell counts and diversity at one year post-transplant came mainly from newly produced T cells.

V usage is TRBV7-2 and J usage is TRBJ2-5, with D possibly being TRBD2 (6 bases). This TCR came from a male patient younger than 18 who had a stem cell transplant for acute myeloid leukemia, so the T cells may come from the graft donor. Sequencing was performed on PBMCs, mostly from graft donor cells, taken 360 days after TCRalphabeta/CD19-depleted stem cell transplant. The CDR3 is CASSLASGVGQTQYF. Here the CDR3 DNA reads TGTGCCAGCAGCTTAGCGTCGGGAGTAGGGCAGACCCAGTACTTC.